Listed here are 5 T cell receptor beta chains from one sample, sequenced in a study of response to subunit inactivated influenza vaccine. TCRdb reprocessed the RT-PCR reads with MiXCR, giving one entry per CDR3 protein. Among about 540,000 distinct CDR3 sequences listed, 20% to 25% were seen once. The sample was also linked to a second study, of T cells expressing NK-cell markers. As that report states: UMIs were included in TCR beta cDNA generated by 5'RACE template switching.

The sequencing used CD4+ T cells sorted from PBMCs, collected 11 to 12 days after vaccination. Receptors were obtained from a man aged 50-59 years who received an inactivated influenza vaccine.

This sequence joins TRBV20-1 and TRBJ1-2; D remains unclear. The CDR3 has 15 residues. Germline-derived CDR1 and CDR2 are DFQATT and SNEGSKA (reference sequence). V shed 1 base and J shed 4 bases, with 16 bases lying between them. Here the CDR3 DNA reads TGCAGTGCTAGAGGAGGCATCCGATTATCCTATGGCTACACCTTC. Translation: CSARGGIRLSYGYTF.

This clonotype was observed a few times. The J gene is TRBJ1-1, the V gene TRBV28; D gene uncertain. The CDR3 contains 12 residues. The V gene's germline CDR1 is MDHEN and CDR2 SYDVKM. V lost 8 bases and J 4 bases, leaving 11 bases between the germline ends. The CDR3 is CASVGQTTEAFF. The DNA of the CDR3 is TGTGCCAGCGTCGGCCAGACCACTGAAGCTTTCTTT.

The rearrangement joins TRBV20-1 to TRBJ2-1; D is unclear. This CDR3 has 11 amino acids. The germline V gene encodes CDR1 DFQATT and CDR2 SNEGSKA (reference sequence). Trimming took 0 bases from V and 5 from J, leaving 2 bases between them. The CDR3 region is CSARDDNEQFF. The CDR3 region has the DNA TGCAGTGCTAGAGATGACAATGAGCAGTTCTTC.

The gene calls are TRBV7-2 and TRBJ1-2; perhaps TRBD1 as D (5 bases). CDR1 and CDR2 from the germline V gene are SGHTA and FQGNSA. With 3 bases removed from V and 8 bases from J, the gap between germline ends came to 13 bases. The CDR3 covers 13 residues. The CDR3 bases are TGTGCCAGCAGCTTTGGGGCCGGACGAGGCTACACCTTC. Its translation: CASSFGAGRGYTF.

This chain connects TRBV3-1 to TRBJ1-1, with D perhaps matching TRBD1 (6 bases). Germline-derived CDR1 and CDR2 are LGHDT and YNNKEL (reference sequence). The length of the CDR3 is 16 residues. With 6 bases removed from V and 2 bases from J, the gap between germline ends came to 19 bases. This chain's CDR3 is CASRLPLGRGNTEAFF. In nucleotides, the CDR3 is TGTGCCAGCAGACTCCCCTTAGGCAGGGGAAACACTGAAGCTTTCTTT.